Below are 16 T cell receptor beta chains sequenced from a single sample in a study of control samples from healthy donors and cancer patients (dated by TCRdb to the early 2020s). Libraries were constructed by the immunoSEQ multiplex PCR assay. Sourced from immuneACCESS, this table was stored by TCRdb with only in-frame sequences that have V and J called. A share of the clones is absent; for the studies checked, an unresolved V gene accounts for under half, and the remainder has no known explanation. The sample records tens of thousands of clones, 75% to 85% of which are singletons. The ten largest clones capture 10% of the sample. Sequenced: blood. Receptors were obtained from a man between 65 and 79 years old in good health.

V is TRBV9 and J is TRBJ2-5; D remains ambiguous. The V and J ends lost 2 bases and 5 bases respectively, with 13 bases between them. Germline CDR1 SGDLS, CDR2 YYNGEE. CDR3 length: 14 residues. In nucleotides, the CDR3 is TGTGCCAGCAGCGTTTCTGGGATGGGGGAGACCCAGTACTTC. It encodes CASSVSGMGETQYF.

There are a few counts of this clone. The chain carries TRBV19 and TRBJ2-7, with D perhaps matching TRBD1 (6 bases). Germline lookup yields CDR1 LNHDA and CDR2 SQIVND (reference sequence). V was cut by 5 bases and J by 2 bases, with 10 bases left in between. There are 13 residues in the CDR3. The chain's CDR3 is CASSGGQTYEQYF. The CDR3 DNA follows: TGTGCCAGTAGTGGCGGACAGACCTACGAGCAGTACTTC.

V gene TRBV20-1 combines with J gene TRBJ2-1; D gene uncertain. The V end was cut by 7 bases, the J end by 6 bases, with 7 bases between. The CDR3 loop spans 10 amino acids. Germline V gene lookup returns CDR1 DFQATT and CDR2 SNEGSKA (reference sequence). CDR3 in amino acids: CSGLGNEQFF. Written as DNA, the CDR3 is TGCAGTGGTCTCGGCAATGAGCAGTTCTTC.

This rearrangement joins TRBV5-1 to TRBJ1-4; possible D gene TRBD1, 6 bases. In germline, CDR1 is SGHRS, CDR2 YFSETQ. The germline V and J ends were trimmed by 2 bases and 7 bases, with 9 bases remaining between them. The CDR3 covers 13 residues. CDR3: CASSFSRGEKLFF. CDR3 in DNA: TGCGCCAGCAGCTTTTCCAGGGGTGAAAAACTGTTTTTT.

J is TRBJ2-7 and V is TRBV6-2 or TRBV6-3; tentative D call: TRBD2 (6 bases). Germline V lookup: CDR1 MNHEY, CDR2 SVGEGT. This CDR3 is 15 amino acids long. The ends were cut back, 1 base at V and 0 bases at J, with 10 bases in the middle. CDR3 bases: TGTGCCAGCAGTTACTTGGGGGGTTTCTCCTACGAGCAGTACTTC. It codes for CASSYLGGFSYEQYF.

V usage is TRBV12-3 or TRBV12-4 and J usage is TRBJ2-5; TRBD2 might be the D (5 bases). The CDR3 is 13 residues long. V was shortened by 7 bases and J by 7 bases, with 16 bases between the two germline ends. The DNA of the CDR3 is TGTGCCAGCACTTATCAAAGCGGTGGGACCCAGTACTTC. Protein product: CASTYQSGGTQYF.

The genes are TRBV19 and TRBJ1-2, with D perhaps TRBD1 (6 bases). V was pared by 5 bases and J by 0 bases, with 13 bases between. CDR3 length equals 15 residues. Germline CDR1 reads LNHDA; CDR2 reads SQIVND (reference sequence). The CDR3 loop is CASSARTDSNYGYTF. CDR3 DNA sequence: TGTGCCAGTAGTGCACGGACAGATTCTAACTATGGCTACACCTTC.

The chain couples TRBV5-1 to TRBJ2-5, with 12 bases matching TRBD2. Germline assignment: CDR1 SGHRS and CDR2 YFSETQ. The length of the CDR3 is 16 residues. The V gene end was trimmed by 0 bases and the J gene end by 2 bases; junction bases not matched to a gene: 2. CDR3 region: CASSLDGLAGQETQYF. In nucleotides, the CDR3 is TGCGCCAGCAGCTTGGACGGACTAGCGGGACAAGAGACCCAGTACTTC.

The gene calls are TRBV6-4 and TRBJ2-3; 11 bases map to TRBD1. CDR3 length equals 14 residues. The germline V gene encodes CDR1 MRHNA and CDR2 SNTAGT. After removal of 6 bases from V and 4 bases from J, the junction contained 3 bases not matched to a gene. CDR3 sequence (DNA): TGTGCCAGCAGAAGGGACAGGGGGGCAGATACGCAGTATTTT. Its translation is CASRRDRGADTQYF.

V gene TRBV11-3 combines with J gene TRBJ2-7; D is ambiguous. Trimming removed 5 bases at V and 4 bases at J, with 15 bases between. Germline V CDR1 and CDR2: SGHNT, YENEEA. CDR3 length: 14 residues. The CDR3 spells CASSIAPGPYEQYF. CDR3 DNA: TGTGCCAGCAGCATAGCCCCCGGGCCTTACGAGCAGTACTTC. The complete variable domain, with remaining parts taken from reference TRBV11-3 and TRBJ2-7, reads EAGVVQSPRYKIIEKKQPVAFWCNPISGHNTLYWYLQNLGQGPELLIRYENEEAVDDSQLPKDRFSAERLKGVDSTLKIQPAELGDSAVYLCASSIAPGPYEQYFGPGTRLTVT.

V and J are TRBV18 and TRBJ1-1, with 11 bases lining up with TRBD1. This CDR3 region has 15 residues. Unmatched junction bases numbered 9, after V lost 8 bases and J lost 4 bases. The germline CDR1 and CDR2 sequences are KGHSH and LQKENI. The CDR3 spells CASARTGGVSTEAFF. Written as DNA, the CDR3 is TGTGCCAGCGCAAGGACAGGGGGCGTTTCCACTGAAGCTTTCTTT.

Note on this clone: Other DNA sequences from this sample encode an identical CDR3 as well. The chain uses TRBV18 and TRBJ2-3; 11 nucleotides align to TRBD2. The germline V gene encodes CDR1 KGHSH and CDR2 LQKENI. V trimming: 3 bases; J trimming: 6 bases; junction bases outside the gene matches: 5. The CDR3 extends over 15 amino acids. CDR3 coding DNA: TGTGCCAGCTCACCCCCGACTAGCGGGAAGGATACGCAGTATTTT. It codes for CASSPPTSGKDTQYF.

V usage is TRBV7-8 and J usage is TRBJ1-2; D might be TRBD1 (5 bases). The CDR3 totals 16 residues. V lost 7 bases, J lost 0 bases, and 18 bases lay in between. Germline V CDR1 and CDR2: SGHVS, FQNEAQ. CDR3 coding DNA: TGTGCCAGCAACCAGATAGACAGCCCTCCTAACTATGGCTACACCTTC. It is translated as CASNQIDSPPNYGYTF.

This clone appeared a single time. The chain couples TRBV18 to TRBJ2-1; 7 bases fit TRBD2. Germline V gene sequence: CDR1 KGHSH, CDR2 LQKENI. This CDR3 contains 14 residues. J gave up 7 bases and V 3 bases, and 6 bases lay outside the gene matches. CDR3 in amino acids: CASSPGLVSNEQFF. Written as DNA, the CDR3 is TGTGCCAGCTCACCTGGACTAGTATCGAATGAGCAGTTCTTC.

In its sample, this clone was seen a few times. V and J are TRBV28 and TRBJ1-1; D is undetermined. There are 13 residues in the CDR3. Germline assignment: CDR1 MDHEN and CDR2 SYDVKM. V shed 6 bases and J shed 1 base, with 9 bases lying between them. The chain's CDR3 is CASSLLRNTEAFF. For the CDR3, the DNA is TGTGCCAGCAGCCTACTAAGGAACACTGAAGCTTTCTTT.

The CDR3 DNA sequence: TGTGCCAGCAGCTCCACAGGGGACACAGATACGCAGTATTTT. Its translation: CASSSTGDTDTQYF. The chain couples TRBV7-3 to TRBJ2-3; 7 nucleotides agree with TRBD1. V was pared by 4 bases and J by 2 bases, with 3 bases of the junction left unmatched. The germline V gene encodes CDR1 SGHTA and CDR2 FQGTGA. CDR3 length: 14 amino acids.